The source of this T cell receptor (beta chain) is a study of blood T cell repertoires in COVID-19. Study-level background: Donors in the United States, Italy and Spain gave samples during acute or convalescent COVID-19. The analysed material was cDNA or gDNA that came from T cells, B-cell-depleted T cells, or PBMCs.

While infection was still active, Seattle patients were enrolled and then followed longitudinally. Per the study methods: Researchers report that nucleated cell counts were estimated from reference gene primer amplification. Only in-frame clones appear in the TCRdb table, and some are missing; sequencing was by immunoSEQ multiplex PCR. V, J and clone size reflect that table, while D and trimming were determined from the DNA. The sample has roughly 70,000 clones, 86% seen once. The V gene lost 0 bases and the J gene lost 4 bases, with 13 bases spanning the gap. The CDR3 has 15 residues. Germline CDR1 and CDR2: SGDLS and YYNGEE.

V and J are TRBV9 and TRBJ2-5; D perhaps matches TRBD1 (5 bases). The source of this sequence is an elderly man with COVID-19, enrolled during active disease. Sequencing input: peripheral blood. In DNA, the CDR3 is TGTGCCAGCAGCGTAGTTATGACAGCAGGAGAGACCCAGTACTTC. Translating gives CASSVVMTAGETQYF. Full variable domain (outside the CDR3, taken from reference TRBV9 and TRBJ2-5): DSGVTQTPKHLITATGQRVTLRCSPRSGDLSVYWYQQSLDQGLQFLIQYYNGEERAKGNILERFSAQQFPDLHSELNLSSLELGDSALYFCASSVVMTAGETQYFGPGTRLLVL.